These 28 T cell receptor beta chains were sequenced from one sample in a study of cytotoxic CD8 clonotypes in ibrutinib-treated CLL. Only in-frame clones appear in the TCRdb table, and some are missing; sequencing was by immunoSEQ multiplex PCR. The sample yields 150,000 or so clones, approximately 80% seen once. The starting material was PBMCs, obtained after 24 months of ibrutinib treatment. The receptors come from a human donor with chronic lymphocytic leukemia.

The V gene is TRBV28, the J gene TRBJ1-2, with D possibly matching TRBD1 (5 bases). CDR3 length: 13 residues. Germline assignment: CDR1 MDHEN and CDR2 SYDVKM. Trimming left V 6 bases short and J 6 bases short, with 14 bases between. As DNA, the CDR3 is TGTGCCAGCAGAACGCAGGGCTCCGATGGCTACACCTTC. The encoded protein is CASRTQGSDGYTF.

The J gene is TRBJ2-7, the V gene TRBV7-9; D uncertain. Trimming removed 5 bases at V and 1 base at J, with 12 bases between. CDR3 length: 14 amino acids. Looked up from germline, CDR1 is SEHNR and CDR2 is FQNEAQ (reference sequence). The CDR3 loop reads CASSVMSGSYEQYF. CDR3 in DNA: TGTGCCAGCAGCGTGATGTCCGGTTCCTACGAGCAGTACTTC.

The rearrangement joins TRBV15 to TRBJ1-2; D gene unclear. Trimming cost V 1 base and J 5 bases, with 11 bases left between them. Germline V gives CDR1 LNHNV, CDR2 YYDKDF (reference sequence). The CDR3 runs to 14 residues. The CDR3 reads CATSRAGSAYGYTF. Written as DNA, the CDR3 is TGTGCCACCAGCAGAGCGGGCAGTGCATATGGCTACACCTTC.

The chain carries TRBV18 and TRBJ1-1; 7 nucleotides agree with TRBD1. CDR3 length: 13 residues. The V segment lost 4 bases and the J segment 5 bases; nucleotides outside the gene matches: 4. Germline loops: CDR1 KGHSH, CDR2 LQKENI. CDR3 nucleotides: TGTGCCAGCTCACAGGGACAGCGGACTGAAGCTTTCTTT. Its protein is CASSQGQRTEAFF.

The gene calls are TRBV19 and TRBJ1-5; 10 nucleotides agree with TRBD1. The V and J ends lost 6 bases and 0 bases, in that order; junction bases with no gene match: 8. The CDR3 sequence is 17 residues long. In germline, CDR1 is LNHDA, CDR2 SQIVND (reference sequence). Written as DNA, the CDR3 is TGTGCCAGTAGCCACGACAGGGGGCCTTATAGCAATCAGCCCCAGCATTTT. The encoded protein is CASSHDRGPYSNQPQHF.

As regards this clone: The limits of the CDR3 on the DNA are not certain, so only TCRdb's listed CDR3 is given. The chain joins TRBV9 to TRBJ2-3; the table assigns TRBD2, which was not confirmed against the DNA. The CDR3 is 14 amino acids in total, end residues counted. CDR1 SGDLS and CDR2 YYNGEE come from the germline V gene. This CDR3 is CASSVAEGTDTQCF.

The rearrangement links TRBV7-6 to TRBJ1-6; D gene ambiguous. CDR3 length: 16 residues. Germline V gene lookup returns CDR1 SGHVS and CDR2 FNYEAQ. V was shortened by 2 bases and J by 1 base, with 9 bases between the two germline ends. DNA of the CDR3: TGTGCCAGCAGCTTAACCCAGTGGTCCTATAATTCACCCCTCCACTTT. It translates to CASSLTQWSYNSPLHF.

V is TRBV7-3 and J is TRBJ1-2; 9 bases map to TRBD1. The CDR3 runs 15 residues. J was trimmed by 4 bases and V by 5 bases; bases with no gene match: 8. Germline CDR1 SGHTA, CDR2 FQGTGA. CDR3 DNA: TGTGCCAGCAGCCCCGGGACAGGGCCTGGCTATGGCTACACCTTC. Protein product: CASSPGTGPGYGYTF.

This clone was observed a handful of times. This rearrangement joins TRBV14 to TRBJ1-6, with D tentatively TRBD1 (5 bases). The CDR3 length is 15 residues. The V gene lost 4 bases and the J gene lost 7 bases, with 14 bases spanning the gap. The germline gives CDR1 SGHDN, CDR2 FVKESK. CDR3 in DNA: TGTGCCAGCAGCCGCCCCGGGACGGCCAATTCACCCCTCCACTTT. Translation: CASSRPGTANSPLHF.

J is TRBJ2-1 and V is TRBV7-9; TRBD2 matches 13 bases. This CDR3 is 15 amino acids long. Germline CDR1 is SEHNR and CDR2 is FQNEAQ (reference sequence). V lost 5 bases to trimming and J lost 8 bases; unmatched junction nucleotides: 6. The CDR3 is CASSPGLAGVDEQFF. CDR3 bases: TGTGCCAGCAGCCCCGGACTAGCGGGGGTCGATGAGCAGTTCTTC.

This clone was recorded once. The chain uses TRBV7-6 and TRBJ2-7; D may correspond to TRBD1 or TRBD2 (6 bases each). This CDR3 is 15 amino acids long. Trimming took off 5 bases at V and 5 bases at J, with 19 bases between the two ends. Germline V gives CDR1 SGHVS, CDR2 FNYEAQ. The CDR3 here is CASSRGGQGFNEQYF. Written as DNA, the CDR3 is TGTGCCAGCAGCCGAGGGGGGCAGGGTTTCAACGAGCAGTACTTC.

This chain connects TRBV7-9 to TRBJ2-1, with TRBD2 identical over 12 bases. V lost 4 bases and J lost 5; bases outside the gene matches: 12. CDR3 length: 18 residues. Germline V gene sequence: CDR1 SEHNR, CDR2 FQNEAQ (reference sequence). DNA of the CDR3: TGTGCCAGCAGCTCCAGACGACTAGCGGGGGAACAAAACAATGAGCAGTTCTTC. Its translation is CASSSRRLAGEQNNEQFF.

V is TRBV20-1 and J is TRBJ1-2; the D is unclear. V lost 0 bases to trimming and J lost 7 bases, with 6 bases between them. The germline CDR1 and CDR2 sequences are DFQATT and SNEGSKA (reference sequence). The CDR3 loop spans 11 amino acids. The chain's CDR3 is CSARDLRGYTF. Here the CDR3 DNA reads TGCAGTGCTAGAGATCTCCGTGGCTACACCTTC.

This chain joins TRBV4-3 and TRBJ1-1, with TRBD1 identical over 9 bases. Germline CDR1 LGHNA, CDR2 YSLEER. CDR3 size: 14 residues. Losses at the gene ends were 4 bases for V and 10 bases for J; bases not matched to a gene: 10. CDR3 in amino acids: CASSPNLQGAGAFF. In DNA form, the CDR3 reads TGCGCCAGCAGCCCGAATCTACAGGGGGCAGGAGCTTTCTTT.

The rearrangement links TRBV5-1 to TRBJ2-7; TRBD1 agrees at 7 bases. The germline gives CDR1 SGHRS, CDR2 YFSETQ. V dropped 0 bases and J dropped 2; count of bases not matched to a gene: 8. The CDR3 runs 16 residues. The CDR3 coding sequence is TGCGCCAGCAGCTTGGTTGGGGGACAGATCACCTACGAGCAGTACTTC. Encoded protein: CASSLVGGQITYEQYF.

This chain uses TRBV11-2 with TRBJ1-5; TRBD1 is a possible D gene (6 bases). V was trimmed by 4 bases and J by 7 bases, leaving 20 bases between them. The CDR3 runs to 16 residues. Germline V gene sequence: CDR1 SGHAT, CDR2 FQNNGV. In DNA form, the CDR3 reads TGTGCCAGCAGCTCCGTGTCGGGGGCAGTGAGCCAGCCCCAGCATTTT. Translation gives CASSSVSGAVSQPQHF.

V usage is TRBV25-1 and J usage is TRBJ2-5; 7 bases are a match to TRBD2. Per the germline V gene, CDR1 is MGHDK and CDR2 is SYGVNS. V dropped 7 bases and J dropped 5; count of bases not matched to a gene: 10. The CDR3 is made up of 14 amino acids. CDR3 protein: CASTPWGGEETQYF. CDR3 in DNA: TGTGCCAGCACCCCCTGGGGGGGAGAGGAGACCCAGTACTTC.

The V gene is TRBV11-2, the J gene TRBJ1-6; tentative D call: TRBD1 (6 bases). The CDR3 runs to 15 residues. V lost 2 bases to trimming and J lost 6 bases, with 11 bases between them. CDR1 is SGHAT, CDR2 FQNNGV, per germline. DNA of the CDR3: TGTGCCAGCAGCTTATCGGGGGGCTTTAATTCACCCCTCCACTTT. This encodes CASSLSGGFNSPLHF.

Remarks on this clone: Other DNA sequences in the same sample also yield this CDR3. The V and J genes are TRBV7-3 and TRBJ2-2, with 7 bases identical to TRBD2. The CDR3 runs to 14 residues. Germline V gene lookup returns CDR1 SGHTA and CDR2 FQGTGA. V shed 5 bases, J shed 5 bases, and the junction held 5 bases outside the gene matches. CDR3 nucleotide sequence: TGTGCCAGCAGCCCAGGCGGGAGAACCGGGGAGCTGTTTTTT. The encoded protein is CASSPGGRTGELFF.

This chain links TRBV19 with TRBJ2-5, with D tentatively TRBD2 (5 bases). CDR1 is LNHDA and CDR2 is SQIVND in the germline V gene (reference sequence). The CDR3 length is 14 residues. V gave up 3 bases and J gave up 4 bases, with 12 bases separating them. The CDR3 protein is CASSISNSGETQYF. CDR3 nucleotides: TGTGCCAGTAGTATTAGTAACAGCGGAGAGACCCAGTACTTC. Together with reference TRBV19 and TRBJ2-5, the CDR3 gives the full variable domain: DGGITQSPKYLFRKEGQNVTLSCEQNLNHDAMYWYRQDPGQGLRLIYYSQIVNDFQKGDIAEGYSVSREKKESFPLTVTSAQKNPTAFYLCASSISNSGETQYFGPGTRLLVL.

The chain joins TRBV14 to TRBJ2-5; D gene ambiguous. Germline V gives CDR1 SGHDN, CDR2 FVKESK. V was shortened by 1 base and J by 2 bases, with 11 bases between the two germline ends. CDR3 size: 15 residues. The CDR3 loop is CASSQGIPEQETQYF. For the CDR3, the DNA is TGTGCCAGCAGCCAAGGGATACCCGAGCAAGAGACCCAGTACTTC. Looking up the rest from reference TRBV14 and TRBJ2-5 gives the full variable domain: EAGVTQFPSHSVIEKGQTVTLRCDPISGHDNLYWYRRVMGKEIKFLLHFVKESKQDESGMPNNRFLAERTGGTYSTLKVQPAELEDSGVYFCASSQGIPEQETQYFGPGTRLLVL.

The chain recombines TRBV7-3 with TRBJ2-3, with 7 bases fitting TRBD2. The CDR3 has 16 amino acids. Trimming at V came to 2 bases and at J to 8 bases, leaving 13 bases not matched to a gene. Germline V gene lookup returns CDR1 SGHTA and CDR2 FQGTGA. CDR3 region: CASSLGGDPTSGTQYF. For the CDR3, the DNA is TGTGCCAGCAGCTTAGGGGGGGACCCGACATCGGGTACGCAGTATTTT. The whole variable domain, filled in from reference TRBV7-3 and TRBJ2-3, reads GAGVSQTPSNKVTEKGKYVELRCDPISGHTALYWYRQSLGQGPEFLIYFQGTGAADDSGLPNDRFFAVRPEGSVSTLKIQRTERGDSAVYLCASSLGGDPTSGTQYFGPGTRLTVL.

In this sample, this clone turned up once. The chain couples TRBV7-6 to TRBJ2-2; unclear D gene. The CDR3 contains 14 residues. Germline-derived CDR1 and CDR2 are SGHVS and FNYEAQ. V was cut by 2 bases and J by 3 bases, with 7 bases left in between. CDR3 nucleotides: TGTGCCAGCAGCTTACAGGAGTACACCGGGGAGCTGTTTTTT. It translates to CASSLQEYTGELFF.

At least ten counts were recorded for this clone. The J gene is TRBJ2-5, the V gene TRBV5-6, with 9 nucleotides matching TRBD2. Trimming cost V 4 bases and J 5 bases; bases outside gene matches: 15. Germline CDR1 is SGHDT and CDR2 is YYEEEE. The CDR3 has 17 amino acids. CDR3 loop: CASSPGGGGGARETQYF. The CDR3 DNA sequence: TGTGCCAGCAGCCCCGGGGGAGGCGGGGGGGCCCGGGAGACCCAGTACTTC.

This sequence joins TRBV29-1 and TRBJ2-3, with TRBD2 matching over 7 bases. Per the germline V gene, CDR1 is SQVTM and CDR2 is ANQGSEA. V lost 7 bases, J lost 2 bases, and 6 bases stayed unmatched. The length of the CDR3 is 13 residues. CDR3 region: CSGGGGYTDTQYF. CDR3 sequence (DNA): TGCAGCGGGGGCGGGGGTTACACAGATACGCAGTATTTT.

The sample holds a few counts of this clone. V and J are TRBV5-1 and TRBJ1-2; 8 positions match TRBD1. The V gene's germline CDR1 is SGHRS and CDR2 YFSETQ. V was pared by 1 base and J by 5 bases, with 7 bases of the junction left unmatched. There are 15 residues in the CDR3. The CDR3 protein is CASSLSPGGVYGYTF. The CDR3 DNA reads TGCGCCAGCAGCTTGTCCCCAGGGGGCGTGTATGGCTACACCTTC. Drawing the rest from reference TRBV5-1 and TRBJ1-2, the complete variable domain is KAGVTQTPRYLIKTRGQQVTLSCSPISGHRSVSWYQQTPGQGLQFLFEYFSETQRNKGNFPGRFSGRQFSNSRSEMNVSTLELGDSALYLCASSLSPGGVYGYTFGSGTRLTVV.

This clone showed up just a few times. This chain uses TRBV5-1 with TRBJ1-1, with a tentative D call TRBD1 (5 bases). The CDR3 runs to 13 residues. CDR1 is SGHRS, CDR2 YFSETQ, per germline. Trimming took off 4 bases at V and 6 bases at J, with 13 bases between the two ends. Here the CDR3 DNA reads TGCGCCAGCAGCGGAGGGACGCACGCTGAAGCTTTCTTT. Residues: CASSGGTHAEAFF.

This clone was seen ten or more times. The V call is TRBV7-9, the J call TRBJ2-1; 8 bases match TRBD1. Germline loops: CDR1 SEHNR, CDR2 FQNEAQ (reference sequence). The CDR3 length is 15 residues. After removal of 7 bases from V and 8 bases from J, the junction contained 13 bases not matched to a gene. The CDR3 coding sequence is TGTGCCAGCACCCTAGGGGCAGGGGGCGAGGATGAGCAGTTCTTC. Translated, it gives CASTLGAGGEDEQFF.